A single sample is the source of the 3 T cell receptor beta chains below, sequenced in a study of blood T cell repertoires in COVID-19. Clones were read by immunoSEQ multiplex PCR, and TCRdb kept only the in-frame ones, dropping some. The data show 450,000 to 500,000 clones, 80% to 90% seen once. Material: peripheral blood. These receptors were taken from a human donor in a cohort sampled during active COVID-19.

V is TRBV6-2 or TRBV6-3 and J is TRBJ1-5, with D unresolved. The V and J ends lost 5 bases and 0 bases respectively, with 26 bases between them. CDR1 is MNHEY, CDR2 SVGEGT, per germline. This CDR3 spans 20 amino acids. This CDR3 reads CASSPMVGSLGPYSNQPQHF. In nucleotides, the CDR3 is TGTGCCAGCAGTCCCATGGTTGGCTCTCTAGGCCCTTATAGCAATCAGCCCCAGCATTTT.

This clone showed up just a few times. The V gene is TRBV30, the J gene TRBJ1-1, with D perhaps TRBD1 (5 bases). The CDR3 sequence is 13 residues long. Germline-derived CDR1 and CDR2 are GTSNPN and SVGIG (reference sequence). The V gene lost 4 bases and the J gene lost 0 bases, with 9 bases spanning the gap. CDR3 in DNA: TGTGCCTGGACCGGACAACTGAACACTGAAGCTTTCTTT. Its translation is CAWTGQLNTEAFF.

The rearrangement joins TRBV11-1 to TRBJ2-7; D perhaps matches TRBD1 (5 bases). CDR1 is SGHAT and CDR2 is FQDESV in the germline V gene (reference sequence). Trimming stripped 0 bases from V and 4 bases from J, with 10 bases between. The CDR3 is made up of 14 amino acids. Here the CDR3 reads CASSLAAQAYEQYF. CDR3 bases: TGTGCCAGCAGCTTAGCGGCACAGGCGTACGAGCAGTACTTC.